The 29 T cell receptor beta chains listed next were all sequenced from one sample in a study of T-cell memory formation after mild COVID-19. MiXCR, run by TCRdb on the 5' RACE reads, gives a single entry per CDR3 protein. The repertoire consists of 250,000 to 300,000 distinct CDR3 sequences, with roughly 15% occurring once and the leading ten covering more than 20%. Sequences were obtained from PBMCs or a T cell subset sorted from them (not recorded which). These TCRs come from a man younger than 30 who had mild COVID-19 (a few samples of this study predate the infection). Cell type and time point are not known.

This chain joins TRBV12-3 or TRBV12-4 and TRBJ2-7, with 7 bases that match TRBD1. The junction had 6 bases not matched to a gene; V was cut back by 7 bases and J by 6 bases. CDR3 length: 12 amino acids. The DNA for the CDR3 is TGTGCCAGCACCCTGGGACAGAGCGAGCAGTACTTC. Translation gives CASTLGQSEQYF.

This clonotype has a count of ten or more. This chain links TRBV20-1 with TRBJ2-7; D unresolved. This CDR3 comprises 15 residues. The germline V gene encodes CDR1 DFQATT and CDR2 SNEGSKA (reference sequence). V shed 1 base and J shed 3 bases, with 16 bases lying between them. The CDR3 DNA sequence: TGCAGTGCTAGAGGGCACGGATGGAAAGGCTACGAGCAGTACGTC. Encoded protein: CSARGHGWKGYEQYV.

This clonotype was picked up many times. The chain has TRBV5-6 and TRBJ2-4; 7 bases agree with TRBD1. V shed 4 bases, J shed 7 bases, and the junction held 5 bases outside the gene matches. From germline, CDR1 is SGHDT and CDR2 YYEEEE. The CDR3 extends over 13 amino acids. The CDR3 sequence: CASSLDRANIQYF. The CDR3 DNA follows: TGTGCCAGCAGCCTAGACAGGGCGAACATTCAGTACTTC. The entire variable domain, with the rest obtained from reference TRBV5-6 and TRBJ2-4, is as follows: DAGVTQSPTHLIKTRGQQVTLRCSPKSGHDTVSWYQQALGQGPQFIFQYYEEEERQRGNFPDRFSGHQFPNYSSELNVNALLLGDSALYLCASSLDRANIQYFGAGTRLSVL.

The genes are TRBV28 and TRBJ2-5, with 7 bases fitting TRBD1. V was pared by 2 bases and J by 1 base, with 4 bases of the junction left unmatched. CDR1 MDHEN and CDR2 SYDVKM come from the germline V gene. The length of the CDR3 is 15 residues. The CDR3 DNA follows: TGTGCCAGCAGTTTACCCGGGACAGCCCAAGAGACCCAGTACTTC. It codes for CASSLPGTAQETQYF.

There are many counts of this clonotype. The V call is TRBV9, the J call TRBJ2-1; no definite D call. Germline CDR1 is SGDLS and CDR2 is YYNGEE. CDR3 length: 17 amino acids. V dropped 3 bases and J dropped 3 bases, with 19 bases sitting between them. CDR3 bases: TGTGCCAGCAGCGCCCACCGAGCAGGTCACGACTACAATGAGCAGTTCTTC. Protein sequence: CASSAHRAGHDYNEQFF.

This clonotype was seen more than once but under ten times. This sequence joins TRBV5-1 and TRBJ2-7; TRBD1 matches at 8 bases. CDR1 is SGHRS and CDR2 is YFSETQ in the germline V gene. Trimming at V came to 2 bases and at J to 6 bases, leaving 7 bases not matched to a gene. The CDR3 covers 14 residues. The CDR3 DNA reads TGCGCCAGCAGCTTACAGGGGGAGAGAGCCGAGCAGTACTTC. This sequence encodes CASSLQGERAEQYF.

The chain joins TRBV3-1 to TRBJ2-5; D may correspond to TRBD1 or TRBD2 (5 bases each). V was cut by 1 base and J by 6 bases, with 9 bases left in between. Per the germline V gene, CDR1 is LGHDT and CDR2 is YNNKEL (reference sequence). There are 13 residues in the CDR3. CDR3 in DNA: TGTGCCAGCAGCCAAGGGGACCATAAGACCCAGTACTTC. This sequence encodes CASSQGDHKTQYF.

This clonotype was recorded a few times. V is TRBV15 and J is TRBJ2-5; no firm D call. V lost 0 bases and J lost 10, with 9 bases in between. CDR1 is LNHNV and CDR2 is YYDKDF in the germline V gene (reference sequence). CDR3 length equals 12 residues. The CDR3 DNA sequence: TGTGCCACCAGCAGAGATGGCCCAATCCAGTACTTC. Protein: CATSRDGPIQYF.

This clonotype was detected only a few times. The chain has TRBV18 and TRBJ2-3; no clear D gene. The CDR3 has 19 residues. V lost 6 bases and J 2 bases, leaving 27 bases between the germline ends. Germline CDR1 and CDR2: KGHSH and LQKENI. CDR3 bases: TGTGCCAGCTCCCCAGATCAGGCCCTTCAGACCGAAGACACAGATACGCAGTATTTT. As protein: CASSPDQALQTEDTDTQYF.

This sequence joins TRBV6-2 or TRBV6-3 and TRBJ2-1; 11 nucleotides agree with TRBD2. V lost 0 bases to trimming and J lost 0 bases; unmatched junction nucleotides: 19. Germline V gene sequence: CDR1 MNHEY, CDR2 SVGEGT. The CDR3 loop spans 23 amino acids. The DNA of the CDR3 is TGTGCCAGCAGTTACTCGCCAGGGGGCCTAGCGGGGGGATCTTTTTTCTCCTACAATGAGCAGTTCTTC. Protein: CASSYSPGGLAGGSFFSYNEQFF.

This clonotype was seen ten or more times. This rearrangement joins TRBV4-2 to TRBJ2-7, with TRBD2 identical over 10 bases. The CDR3 contains 15 residues. After removal of 0 bases from V and 3 bases from J, the junction contained 2 bases not matched to a gene. The V gene's germline CDR1 is LGHNA and CDR2 YNFKEQ. The CDR3 DNA reads TGTGCCAGCAGCCAAGATTTAGCGGGGGGCTACGAGCAGTACTTC. Translated, it gives CASSQDLAGGYEQYF.

This clonotype occurred a few times. The gene calls are TRBV7-2 and TRBJ1-1; D remains unclear. Germline-derived CDR1 and CDR2 are SGHTA and FQGNSA. The CDR3 extends over 13 amino acids. Trimming cost V 3 bases and J 5 bases, with 10 bases left between them. The CDR3 coding sequence is TGTGCCAGCAGCTTTATGGGTTTGACTGAAGCTTTCTTT. Its translation: CASSFMGLTEAFF.

The sample holds a few counts of this clonotype. V usage is TRBV14 and J usage is TRBJ2-7; maybe TRBD2 (6 bases). V was cut by 2 bases and J by 0 bases, with 11 bases left in between. Germline assignment: CDR1 SGHDN and CDR2 FVKESK. The CDR3 has 15 amino acids. The CDR3 loop reads CASSQFTGSSYEQYF. In DNA, the CDR3 is TGTGCCAGCAGCCAATTTACCGGGAGCTCCTACGAGCAGTACTTC.

V is TRBV7-3 and J is TRBJ1-2; D remains unclear. The CDR3 consists of 13 residues. Trimming took off 1 base at V and 9 bases at J, with 12 bases between the two ends. Germline V gene data show CDR1 as SGHTA and CDR2 as FQGTGA. In DNA form, the CDR3 reads TGTGCCAGCAGCTTAAAAGGGAAACGTAGCTACACCTTC. This encodes CASSLKGKRSYTF.

This clonotype has just a few counts. This chain connects TRBV6-6 to TRBJ2-2; D is unresolved. The CDR3 spans 13 residues. Germline assignment: CDR1 MNHNY and CDR2 SVGAGI (reference sequence). V lost 8 bases, J lost 4 bases, and 11 bases lay in between. The CDR3 reads CASRGPATGELFF. The CDR3 DNA is TGTGCCAGCCGCGGCCCGGCCACCGGGGAGCTGTTTTTT.

This clonotype occurred a few times. The rearrangement uses TRBV7-2 and TRBJ2-5, with 12 positions matching TRBD2. V shed 0 bases, J shed 5 bases, and the junction held 4 bases outside the gene matches. From germline, CDR1 is SGHTA and CDR2 FQGNSA. The CDR3 length is 16 residues. The DNA for the CDR3 is TGTGCCAGCAGCTTAGCGAGACTAGCGGGGGCGGAGACCCAGTACTTC. Translating it yields CASSLARLAGAETQYF.

In its sample, this clonotype was seen a few times. The rearrangement links TRBV20-1 to TRBJ2-3; TRBD2 aligns across 16 bases. The CDR3 sequence is 18 residues long. The V gene end was trimmed by 1 base and the J gene end by 1 base; junction bases not matched to a gene: 5. In germline, CDR1 is DFQATT, CDR2 SNEGSKA (reference sequence). This chain's CDR3 is CSARVPGLAGGRTDTQYF. CDR3 DNA sequence: TGCAGTGCTAGAGTACCGGGACTAGCGGGGGGGCGCACAGATACGCAGTATTTT.

This chain links TRBV5-1 with TRBJ1-6; D not certain. This CDR3 is 15 amino acids long. Germline lookup yields CDR1 SGHRS and CDR2 YFSETQ. V lost 1 base and J 5 bases, leaving 10 bases between the germline ends. The CDR3 sequence is CASSLWQTDNSPLHF. In DNA form, the CDR3 reads TGCGCCAGCAGCTTGTGGCAGACGGATAATTCACCCCTCCACTTT.

This clonotype was counted many times. The chain links TRBV20-1 to TRBJ1-2; D is ambiguous. The CDR3 is made up of 16 amino acids. Germline V gene sequence: CDR1 DFQATT, CDR2 SNEGSKA (reference sequence). V was cut by 1 base and J by 8 bases, with 23 bases left in between. CDR3 sequence: CSARATLTAYERGYTF. The DNA of the CDR3 is TGCAGTGCTAGAGCCACCCTTACGGCTTACGAACGAGGCTACACCTTC.

V usage is TRBV20-1 and J usage is TRBJ1-3, with D perhaps matching TRBD1 (6 bases). V was trimmed by 5 bases and J by 0 bases, leaving 17 bases between them. The CDR3 covers 16 residues. Germline-derived CDR1 and CDR2 are DFQATT and SNEGSKA (reference sequence). The chain's CDR3 is CSASSWTERSGNTIYF. CDR3 DNA: TGCAGTGCTTCGTCCTGGACAGAGCGCTCTGGAAACACCATATATTTT.

This clonotype was counted between two and nine times. This chain joins TRBV7-9 and TRBJ1-1; 7 nucleotides match TRBD1. This CDR3 comprises 15 residues. Per the germline V gene, CDR1 is SEHNR and CDR2 is FQNEAQ (reference sequence). V gave up 1 base and J gave up 6 bases; unmatched junction bases: 8. CDR3 amino acids: CASSLEWGQRPEAFF. CDR3 in DNA: TGTGCCAGCAGCTTAGAATGGGGACAGCGTCCTGAAGCTTTCTTT. The whole variable domain, remainder taken from reference TRBV7-9 and TRBJ1-1, is DTGVSQNPRHKITKRGQNVTFRCDPISEHNRLYWYRQTLGQGPEFLTYFQNEAQLEKSRLLSDRFSAERPKGSFSTLEIQRTEQGDSAMYLCASSLEWGQRPEAFFGQGTRLTVV.

This clonotype was picked up many times. V gene TRBV7-9 combines with J gene TRBJ1-1; D possibly corresponds to TRBD1 (5 bases). This CDR3 has 15 residues. Between the trimmed V and J ends, which lost 3 bases and 0 bases, there was a span of 11 bases. Germline values: CDR1 SEHNR, CDR2 FQNEAQ (reference sequence). The CDR3 DNA reads as TGTGCCAGCAGCTTCGAGGGGTTCATGAACACTGAAGCTTTCTTT. Translated, it gives CASSFEGFMNTEAFF.

The chain employs TRBV3-1 and TRBJ1-1; D is undetermined. Germline assignment: CDR1 LGHDT and CDR2 YNNKEL (reference sequence). The CDR3 is 14 residues long. Trimming removed 4 bases from V and 1 base from J, with 10 bases in between. The CDR3 DNA follows: TGTGCCAGCAGCCGCAGTCGCGGGAACACTGAAGCTTTCTTT. Translated: CASSRSRGNTEAFF. Variable domain in full (rest from reference TRBV3-1 and TRBJ1-1): DTAVSQTPKYLVTQMGNDKSIKCEQNLGHDTMYWYKQDSKKFLKIMFSYNNKELIINETVPNRFSPKSPDKAHLNLHINSLELGDSAVYFCASSRSRGNTEAFFGQGTRLTVV.

This chain connects TRBV3-1 to TRBJ2-5; D is ambiguous. The germline V gene has CDR1 LGHDT and CDR2 YNNKEL (reference sequence). The CDR3 consists of 13 residues. Trimming took 10 bases from V and 4 from J, leaving 16 bases between them. CDR3 protein: CATEQNSGETQYF. CDR3 nucleotide sequence: TGTGCCACCGAACAGAACTCGGGAGAGACCCAGTACTTC.

This clonotype was seen a few times. V and J are TRBV29-1 and TRBJ2-7; 9 bases align to TRBD1. The germline gives CDR1 SQVTM, CDR2 ANQGSEA. The CDR3 consists of 14 residues. The J segment lost 6 bases and the V segment lost 5 bases, leaving 11 bases of the junction unmatched. CDR3 loop: CSVSGDRVRSEQYF. The CDR3 DNA is TGCAGCGTTTCCGGGGACAGGGTGCGGAGCGAGCAGTACTTC.

This clonotype was counted at least ten times. V usage is TRBV7-7 and J usage is TRBJ2-3; 12 bases line up with TRBD2. This CDR3 has 15 residues. Trimming took 1 base from V and 4 from J; bases not matched to a gene: 0. Germline V gene data show CDR1 as SSHAT and CDR2 as FNYEAQ (reference sequence). The CDR3 loop reads CASSLGLAGADTQYF. Written as DNA, the CDR3 is TGTGCCAGCAGCTTAGGACTAGCGGGGGCAGATACGCAGTATTTT.

This clonotype was counted between two and nine times. The rearrangement uses TRBV2 and TRBJ1-2; weak D call: TRBD1 (5 bases). The CDR3 has 13 amino acids. V shed 8 bases and J shed 6 bases, with 16 bases lying between them. Per germline, CDR1 SNHLY and CDR2 FYNNEI. The CDR3 here is CASYRDGDHGYTF. CDR3 bases: TGTGCCAGCTACCGGGACGGTGACCATGGCTACACCTTC.

The table lists this clonotype with a few counts. The chain carries TRBV6-2 or TRBV6-3 and TRBJ1-5; 7 nucleotides align to TRBD1. CDR1 is MNHEY, CDR2 SVGEGT, per germline. V lost 2 bases to trimming and J lost 1 base; unmatched junction nucleotides: 5. The CDR3 has 16 amino acids. CDR3 DNA sequence: TGTGCCAGCAGTTACCCGACAGGGTGGAGCAATCAGCCCCAGCATTTT. The encoded protein is CASSYPTGWSNQPQHF.

The sample holds a few counts of this clonotype. The rearrangement links TRBV15 to TRBJ2-5, with TRBD1 matching 10 bases. The germline V gene has CDR1 LNHNV and CDR2 YYDKDF (reference sequence). Unmatched junction bases numbered 7, after V lost 5 bases and J lost 4 bases. The CDR3 is made up of 15 amino acids. As DNA, the CDR3 is TGTGCCACCAGCCCCGGACAGGGGGATGGAGAGACCCAGTACTTC. Residues: CATSPGQGDGETQYF.